A single sample gave rise to the 9 T cell receptor beta chains below, sequenced in a study of cytomegalovirus exposure and HLA in healthy donors. The PCR was carried out with 60 Vbeta primers and 13 Jbeta primers. TCRdb's copy holds only in-frame clones and misses some; the assay was immunoSEQ multiplex PCR. Among 110,000 or so clones listed, 78% were seen once. Sequenced material: PBMCs. All receptors derive from a young man in good health and CMV-seronegative.

The rearrangement joins TRBV28 to TRBJ1-5, with a weak D call TRBD1 (6 bases). V lost 7 bases and J 4 bases, leaving 11 bases between the germline ends. From germline, CDR1 is MDHEN and CDR2 SYDVKM. The CDR3 contains 13 residues. DNA for the CDR3: TGTGCCAGCAACAGGGTGATGAATCAGCCCCAGCATTTT. Protein sequence: CASNRVMNQPQHF.

The chain has TRBV2 and TRBJ2-1; 11 bases line up with TRBD1. The CDR3 contains 15 residues. Germline V gene lookup returns CDR1 SNHLY and CDR2 FYNNEI. Trimming cost V 7 bases and J 8 bases; bases outside gene matches: 10. The CDR3 is CASTRTGGGSDEQFF. The CDR3 bases are TGTGCCAGCACCCGGACAGGGGGCGGCAGCGATGAGCAGTTCTTC.

The chain carries TRBV11-2 and TRBJ2-5, with 8 bases lining up with TRBD2. From germline, CDR1 is SGHAT and CDR2 FQNNGV. V lost 3 bases to trimming and J lost 1 base; unmatched junction nucleotides: 10. This CDR3 has 17 amino acids. CDR3 in amino acids: CASSFAERGRPQETQYF. As DNA, the CDR3 is TGTGCCAGCAGCTTTGCTGAGCGGGGGCGGCCCCAAGAGACCCAGTACTTC. The whole variable domain, remainder taken from reference TRBV11-2 and TRBJ2-5, is EAGVAQSPRYKIIEKRQSVAFWCNPISGHATLYWYQQILGQGPKLLIQFQNNGVVDDSQLPKDRFSAERLKGVDSTLKIQPAKLEDSAVYLCASSFAERGRPQETQYFGPGTRLLVL.

This chain uses TRBV27 with TRBJ1-1; D ambiguous. CDR1 is MNHEY, CDR2 SMNVEV, per germline (reference sequence). V was trimmed by 4 bases and J by 1 base, leaving 7 bases between them. CDR3 length: 13 amino acids. CDR3 bases: TGTGCCAGCAGTTACAGACAGAACACTGAAGCTTTCTTT. Its translation is CASSYRQNTEAFF.

This clone was counted between two and nine times. The chain carries TRBV15 and TRBJ1-4, with D unresolved. Germline CDR1 is LNHNV and CDR2 is YYDKDF (reference sequence). The CDR3 covers 14 residues. V gave up 5 bases and J gave up 9 bases, with 16 bases separating them. The CDR3 region has the DNA TGTGCCACCAGCGAACATCACCTAGCGAAAAAACTGTTTTTT. Amino acid sequence: CATSEHHLAKKLFF.

This clone was counted a few times. The chain uses TRBV30 and TRBJ1-1; D remains unclear. Deletions cut 2 bases from V and 3 bases from J, with 4 bases between. The germline V gene encodes CDR1 GTSNPN and CDR2 SVGIG (reference sequence). There are 11 residues in the CDR3. CDR3 sequence reads: CAWSSYTEAFF. In DNA form, the CDR3 reads TGTGCCTGGAGTTCGTACACTGAAGCTTTCTTT. The full variable domain, its missing parts supplied by reference TRBV30 and TRBJ1-1, is SQTIHQWPATLVQPVGSPLSLECTVEGTSNPNLYWYRQAAGRGLQLLFYSVGIGQISSEVPQNLSASRPQDRQFILSSKKLLLSDSGFYLCAWSSYTEAFFGQGTRLTVV.

The rearrangement joins TRBV7-2 to TRBJ1-2; tentatively, D is TRBD1 (5 bases). Germline-derived CDR1 and CDR2 are SGHTA and FQGNSA. The V end was cut by 2 bases, the J end by 0 bases, with 13 bases between. The CDR3 spans 16 residues. CDR3 protein: CASSLRGQGPNYGYTF. DNA of the CDR3: TGTGCCAGCAGCTTAAGGGGCCAAGGGCCTAACTATGGCTACACCTTC.

This chain connects TRBV19 to TRBJ1-5; 9 bases fit TRBD1. CDR1 LNHDA and CDR2 SQIVND come from the germline V gene (reference sequence). The CDR3 extends over 16 amino acids. J lost 6 bases, V lost 5 bases, and 11 bases had no gene match. The CDR3 sequence is CASSVDDRGSGQPQHF. The DNA for the CDR3 is TGTGCCAGTAGTGTGGATGACAGGGGGTCGGGTCAGCCCCAGCATTTT.

The chain combines TRBV5-4 with TRBJ2-7; perhaps TRBD1 as D (6 bases). V was shortened by 5 bases and J by 4 bases, with 22 bases between the two germline ends. CDR1 is SGHNT and CDR2 is YYREEE in the germline V gene (reference sequence). The CDR3 totals 16 residues. CDR3 bases: TGTGCCAGCAGTCCGGTCCGGGACACCGTCTTATACGAGCAGTACTTC. Translated: CASSPVRDTVLYEQYF. The full variable domain, completed using reference TRBV5-4 and TRBJ2-7, is ETGVTQSPTHLIKTRGQQVTLRCSSQSGHNTVSWYQQALGQGPQFIFQYYREEENGRGNFPPRFSGLQFPNYSSELNVNALELDDSALYLCASSPVRDTVLYEQYFGPGTRLTVT.